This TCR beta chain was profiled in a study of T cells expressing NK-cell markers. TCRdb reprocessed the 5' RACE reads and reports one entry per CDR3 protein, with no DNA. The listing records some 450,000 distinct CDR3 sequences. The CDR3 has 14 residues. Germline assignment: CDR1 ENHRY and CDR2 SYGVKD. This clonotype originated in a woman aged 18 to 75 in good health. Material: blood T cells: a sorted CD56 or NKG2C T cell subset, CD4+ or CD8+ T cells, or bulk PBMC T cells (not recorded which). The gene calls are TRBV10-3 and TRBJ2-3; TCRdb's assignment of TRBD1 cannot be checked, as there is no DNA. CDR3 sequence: CATSPGQKTDTQYF.